This TCR beta chain is drawn from a study of shared clonotypes between healthy human individuals. The overall study: With ages of 18 to 49, the donors were a couple of women and a few men.

V was pared by 4 bases and J by 5 bases, with 17 bases between. CDR3 length: 16 residues. Germline lookup yields CDR1 SEHNR and CDR2 FQNEAQ (reference sequence). Naive CD8 isolation took CD45RO-negative cells positively selected for CCR7 and excluded terminally differentiated effector memory CD45RA+ cells. Using immunoSEQ multiplex PCR, the repertoire was profiled, and TCRdb retains in-frame clones only, with some absent. The sample lists hundreds of thousands of clones, about 91% occurring once. The sequence derives from a man aged 25-45 years in good health. The source material was naive CD8+ T cells sorted from blood. The chain is built from TRBV7-9 and TRBJ2-2; tentatively, D is TRBD2 (6 bases). This CDR3 reads CASSSSLNGRTGELFF. CDR3 bases: TGTGCCAGCAGCTCATCCCTTAACGGGAGAACCGGGGAGCTGTTTTTT.